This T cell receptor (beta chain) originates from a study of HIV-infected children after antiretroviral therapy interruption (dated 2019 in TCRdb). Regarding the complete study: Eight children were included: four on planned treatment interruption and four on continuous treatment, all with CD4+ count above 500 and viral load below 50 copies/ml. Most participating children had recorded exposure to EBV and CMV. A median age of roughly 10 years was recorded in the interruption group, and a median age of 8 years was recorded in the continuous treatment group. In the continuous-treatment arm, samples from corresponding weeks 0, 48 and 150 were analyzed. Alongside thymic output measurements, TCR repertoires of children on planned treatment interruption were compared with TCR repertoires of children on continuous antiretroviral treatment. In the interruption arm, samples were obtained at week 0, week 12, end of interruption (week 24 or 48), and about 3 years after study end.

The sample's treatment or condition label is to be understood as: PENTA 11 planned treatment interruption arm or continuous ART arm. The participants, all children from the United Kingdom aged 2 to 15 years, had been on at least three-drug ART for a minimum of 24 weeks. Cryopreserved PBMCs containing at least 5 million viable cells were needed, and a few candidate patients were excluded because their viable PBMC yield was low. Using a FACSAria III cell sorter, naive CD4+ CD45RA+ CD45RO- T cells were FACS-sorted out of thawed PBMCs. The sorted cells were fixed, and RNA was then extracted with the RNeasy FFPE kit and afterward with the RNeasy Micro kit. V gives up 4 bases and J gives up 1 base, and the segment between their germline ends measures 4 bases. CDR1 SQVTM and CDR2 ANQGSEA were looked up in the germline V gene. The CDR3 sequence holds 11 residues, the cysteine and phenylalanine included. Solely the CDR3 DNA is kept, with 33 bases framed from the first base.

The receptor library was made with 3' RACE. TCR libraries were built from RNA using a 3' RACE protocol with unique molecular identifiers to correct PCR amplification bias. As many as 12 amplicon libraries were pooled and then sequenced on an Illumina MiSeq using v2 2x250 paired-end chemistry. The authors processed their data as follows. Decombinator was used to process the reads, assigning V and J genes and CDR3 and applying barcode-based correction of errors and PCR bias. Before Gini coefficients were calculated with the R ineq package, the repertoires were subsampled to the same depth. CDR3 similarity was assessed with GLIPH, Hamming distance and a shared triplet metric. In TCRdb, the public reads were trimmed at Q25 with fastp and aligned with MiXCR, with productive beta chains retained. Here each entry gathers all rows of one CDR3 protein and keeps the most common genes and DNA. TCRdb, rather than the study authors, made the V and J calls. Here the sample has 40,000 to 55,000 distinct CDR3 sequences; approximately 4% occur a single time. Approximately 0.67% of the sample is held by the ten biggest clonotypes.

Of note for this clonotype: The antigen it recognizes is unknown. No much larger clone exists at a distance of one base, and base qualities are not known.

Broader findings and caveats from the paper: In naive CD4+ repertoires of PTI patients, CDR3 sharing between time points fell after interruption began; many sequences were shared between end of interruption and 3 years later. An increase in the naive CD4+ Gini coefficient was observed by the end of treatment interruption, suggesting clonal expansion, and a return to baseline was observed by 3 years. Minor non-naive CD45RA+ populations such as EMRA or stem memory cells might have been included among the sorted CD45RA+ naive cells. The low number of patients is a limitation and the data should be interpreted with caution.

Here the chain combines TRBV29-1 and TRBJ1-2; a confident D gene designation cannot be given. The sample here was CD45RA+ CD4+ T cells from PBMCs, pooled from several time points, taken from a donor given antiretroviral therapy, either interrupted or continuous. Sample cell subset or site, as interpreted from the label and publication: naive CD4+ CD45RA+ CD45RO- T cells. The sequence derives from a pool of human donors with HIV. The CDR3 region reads CSVVSNYGYTF. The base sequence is TGCAGCGTTGTTAGTAACTATGGCTACACCTTC.